Sequencing of this T cell receptor (beta chain) was carried out in a study of regulatory dendritic cells for organ transplantation. Background on the study: Dendritic cell cultures received LPS on day 6. The study's findings and limits: Alloreactive memory CD8+ T cell pools varied considerably between individuals. Mature dendritic cells appeared to drive more memory CD8+ clonal expansion than regulatory ones.

Allogeneic regulatory or mature dendritic cells were co-cultured for under six days with CFSE-labeled sorted T cells at 1:10. Naive CD45RA+ and memory CD45RO+ CD4+ or CD8+ T cells were FACS-sorted. With regard to this clone: What it binds is unknown.

The method was immunoSEQ multiplex PCR; TCRdb's version includes in-frame clones alone and lacks a portion of them. The table has about 10,000 clones, approximately 80% seen once. Germline V lookup: CDR1 KGHSH, CDR2 LQKENI. V was pared by 4 bases and J by 14 bases, with 38 bases between. The CDR3 consists of 19 residues. The sequenced material came from memory CD4+ T cells from blood cultured with dendritic cells. Subset: CD45RO+ memory T cells. The chain couples TRBV18 to TRBJ1-2; D gene ambiguous. The TCR was taken from a human donor in good health. CDR3 in amino acids: CASSLYAPPSAGPATGVTF. The CDR3 DNA reads as TGTGCCAGCTCACTCTACGCCCCCCCCTCCGCGGGCCCCGCCACGGGCGTTACCTTC.